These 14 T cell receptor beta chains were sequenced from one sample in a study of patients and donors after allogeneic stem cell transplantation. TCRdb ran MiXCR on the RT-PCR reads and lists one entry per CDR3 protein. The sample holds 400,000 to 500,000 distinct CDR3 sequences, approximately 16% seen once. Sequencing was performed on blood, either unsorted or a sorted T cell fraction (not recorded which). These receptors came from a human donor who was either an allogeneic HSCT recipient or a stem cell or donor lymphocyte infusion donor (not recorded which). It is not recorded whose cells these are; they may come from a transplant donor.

Written as DNA, the CDR3 is TGTGCCACCAGCAGAGTTGGGGGGAAGGCCTACGAGCAGTACTTC. This codes for CATSRVGGKAYEQYF. This chain connects TRBV15 to TRBJ2-7; D is possibly TRBD2 (6 bases). Trimming took 1 base from V and 2 from J, leaving 12 bases between them. This CDR3 comprises 15 residues. CDR1 and CDR2 (germline): LNHNV, YYDKDF (reference sequence). The full variable domain, rest sourced from reference TRBV15 and TRBJ2-7, is DAMVIQNPRYQVTQFGKPVTLSCSQTLNHNVMYWYQQKSSQAPKLLFHYYDKDFNNEADTPDNFQSRRPNTSFCFLDIRSPGLGDTAMYLCATSRVGGKAYEQYFGPGTRLTVT.

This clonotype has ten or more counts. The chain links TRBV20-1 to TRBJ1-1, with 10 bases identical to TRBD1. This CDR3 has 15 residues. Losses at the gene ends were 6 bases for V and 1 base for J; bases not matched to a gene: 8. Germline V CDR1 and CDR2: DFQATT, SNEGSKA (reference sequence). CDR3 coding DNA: TGCAGTGCCCAGGACAGGGGGTTTTGGAACACTGAAGCTTTCTTT. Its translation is CSAQDRGFWNTEAFF.

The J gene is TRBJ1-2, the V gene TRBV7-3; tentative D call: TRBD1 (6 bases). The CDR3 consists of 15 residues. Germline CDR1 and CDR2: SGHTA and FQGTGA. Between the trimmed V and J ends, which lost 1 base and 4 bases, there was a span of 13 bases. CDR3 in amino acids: CASSLSAGASYGYTF. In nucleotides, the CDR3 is TGTGCCAGCAGCTTAAGCGCAGGGGCCTCCTATGGCTACACCTTC.

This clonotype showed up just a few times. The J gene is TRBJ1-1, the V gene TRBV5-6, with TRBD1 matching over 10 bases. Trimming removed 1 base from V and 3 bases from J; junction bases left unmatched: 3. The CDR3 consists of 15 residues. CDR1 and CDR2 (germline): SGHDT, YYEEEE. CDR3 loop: CASSLRGTGDTEAFF. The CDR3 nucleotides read TGTGCCAGCAGCTTGCGCGGGACAGGGGACACTGAAGCTTTCTTT.

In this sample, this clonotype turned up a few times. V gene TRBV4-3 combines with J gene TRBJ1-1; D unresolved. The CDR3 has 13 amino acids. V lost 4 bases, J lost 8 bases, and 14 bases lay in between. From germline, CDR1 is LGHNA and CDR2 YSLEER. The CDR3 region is CASSLLEGGEAFF. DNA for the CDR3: TGCGCCAGCAGCCTCTTGGAAGGAGGAGAAGCTTTCTTT.

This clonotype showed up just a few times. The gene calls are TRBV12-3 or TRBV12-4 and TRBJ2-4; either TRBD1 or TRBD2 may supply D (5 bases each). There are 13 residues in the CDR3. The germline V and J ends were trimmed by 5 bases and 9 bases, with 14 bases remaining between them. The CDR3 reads CASSPGTTLIQYF. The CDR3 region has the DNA TGTGCCAGCAGTCCCGGGACCACCCTCATTCAGTACTTC.

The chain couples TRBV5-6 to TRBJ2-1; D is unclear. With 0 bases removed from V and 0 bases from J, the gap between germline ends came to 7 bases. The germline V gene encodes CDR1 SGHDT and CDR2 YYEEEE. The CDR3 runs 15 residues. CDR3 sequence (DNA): TGTGCCAGCAGCTTGGGCAGCAGCTCCTACAATGAGCAGTTCTTC. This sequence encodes CASSLGSSSYNEQFF.

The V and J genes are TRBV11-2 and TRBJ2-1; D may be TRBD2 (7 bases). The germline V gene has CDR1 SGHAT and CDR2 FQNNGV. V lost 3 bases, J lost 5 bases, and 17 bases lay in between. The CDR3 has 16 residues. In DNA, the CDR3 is TGTGCCAGCAGCTTTTGGGCAGGGGAGGGAAACAATGAGCAGTTCTTC. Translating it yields CASSFWAGEGNNEQFF.

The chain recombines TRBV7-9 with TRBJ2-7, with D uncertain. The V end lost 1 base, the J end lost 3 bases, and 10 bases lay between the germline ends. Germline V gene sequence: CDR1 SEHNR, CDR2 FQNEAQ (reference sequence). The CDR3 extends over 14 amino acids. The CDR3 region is CASSLGGFGYEQYF. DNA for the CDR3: TGTGCCAGCAGCTTAGGTGGGTTTGGCTACGAGCAGTACTTC.

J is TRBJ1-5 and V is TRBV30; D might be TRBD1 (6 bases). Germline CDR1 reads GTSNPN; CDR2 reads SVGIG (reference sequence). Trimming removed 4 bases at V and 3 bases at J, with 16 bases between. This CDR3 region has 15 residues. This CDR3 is CAWNAPDRNNQPQHF. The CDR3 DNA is TGTGCCTGGAATGCCCCCGACAGGAACAATCAGCCCCAGCATTTT.

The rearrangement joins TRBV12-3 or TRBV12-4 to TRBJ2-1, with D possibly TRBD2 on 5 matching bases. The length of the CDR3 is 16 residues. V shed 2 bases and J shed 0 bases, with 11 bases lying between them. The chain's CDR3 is CASSLHPDSSYNEQFF. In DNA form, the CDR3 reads TGTGCCAGCAGTTTACACCCGGACTCCTCCTACAATGAGCAGTTCTTC.

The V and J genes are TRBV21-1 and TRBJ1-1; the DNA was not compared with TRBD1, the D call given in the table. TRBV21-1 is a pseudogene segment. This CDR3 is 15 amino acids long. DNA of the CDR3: TGTGCCACAGAATTATTAGGACAGGGGAACACTGAAGCTTTCTTT. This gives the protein CATELLGQGNTEAFF.

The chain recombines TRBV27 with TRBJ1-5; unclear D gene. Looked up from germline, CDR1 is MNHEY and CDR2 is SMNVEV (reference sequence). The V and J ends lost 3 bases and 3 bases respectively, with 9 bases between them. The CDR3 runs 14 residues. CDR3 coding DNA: TGTGCCAGCAGTTTCTCGCCAATCAATCAGCCCCAGCATTTT. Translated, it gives CASSFSPINQPQHF.

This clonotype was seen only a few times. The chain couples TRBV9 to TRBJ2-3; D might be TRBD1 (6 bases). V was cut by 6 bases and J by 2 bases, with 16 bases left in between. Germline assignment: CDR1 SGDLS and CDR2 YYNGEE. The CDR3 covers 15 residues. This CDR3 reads CASTRTGTPTDTQYF. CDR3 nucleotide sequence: TGTGCCAGCACCCGTACCGGGACACCCACAGATACGCAGTATTTT.